In its sample, the clone carrying this TCR beta chain was seen once. The target antigen is unknown. Germline CDR1 is MNHEY and CDR2 is SVGAGI. The CDR3 covers 14 residues. V was clipped by 5 bases and J by 6 bases; unmatched bases: 4. The data were obtained in a study of Tregs in tolerant kidney transplant recipients. The repertoire was sequenced with immunoSEQ multiplex PCR; TCRdb's copy has only in-frame clones and lacks some. The sample shows fewer than 40,000 clones, about four fifths of them seen only once. The clonotype originates from a human donor in good health. The chain combines TRBV6-5 with TRBJ2-2; TRBD2 aligns across 9 bases. The sequenced sample was Tregs from blood cultured with allogeneic cells. In nucleotides, the CDR3 is TGTGCCAGCAGTAGCGGGAGGATGGCCGGGGAGCTGTTTTTT. Protein sequence: CASSSGRMAGELFF.